The clone carrying this T cell receptor (beta chain) was detected a few times. What it recognizes is unknown. TCRdb's table, derived via immunoSEQ multiplex PCR, lists solely in-frame clones and lacks some. The sample lists more than 110,000 clones; more than 90% were seen once. Trimming cost V 0 bases and J 5 bases; bases outside gene matches: 8. CDR1 is SGHNT and CDR2 is YYREEE in the germline V gene (reference sequence). This CDR3 region has 15 residues. The data derive from a study of T cell responses to AZD1222 COVID-19 vaccine. As for the study in general: Researchers grouped second doses given at about 4 or about 12 weeks into one pool. The study's findings and limits: Donors were mostly white British, more females; clonal diversity possibly underestimated. Elevations in Spike-specific TCR breadth and depth followed administration of two AZD1222 doses. There were repertoire samples only from the period after the peak T cell response.

The gene calls are TRBV5-4 and TRBJ2-7; 7 bases align to TRBD2. The specimen comprised peripheral blood, sampled on day 0 of AZD1222 vaccination. This sequence was found in an adult in good health. The CDR3 coding sequence is TGTGCCAGCAGCTTGGCCCTCCTGGGGGGGGACGAGCAGTACTTC. This translates into CASSLALLGGDEQYF.